These 32 T cell receptor beta chains were sequenced from one sample in a study of CD8 T cells in ankylosing spondylitis (dated by TCRdb to the late 2010s). The method was 5' RACE. The sequencer was an Illumina HiSeq 2500. Using fastp at Q25 and MiXCR, TCRdb reprocessed the public reads and kept productive beta chains. Every distinct CDR3 protein forms one entry, paired with its most common genes and DNA. Within this sample are 210,000 or so distinct CDR3 sequences, with roughly 24% of them counted one time only. Approximately 6.6% of the sample lies in the top ten. The sample consisted of blood, either unsorted or a sorted T cell fraction (not recorded which). The source is a male donor with ankylosing spondylitis or in good health (not recorded which).

This clonotype was counted many times. The rearrangement links TRBV2 to TRBJ2-1; 14 bases are shared with TRBD2. With 6 bases clipped from V and 9 bases from J, the junction kept 4 bases outside the gene matches. CDR3 length: 14 amino acids. CDR1 and CDR2 from the germline V gene are SNHLY and FYNNEI. The CDR3 sequence: CASRIGTSGGEQFF. The CDR3 DNA reads as TGTGCCAGCAGGATCGGGACTAGCGGGGGTGAGCAGTTCTTC. The variable domain in full, completed from reference TRBV2 and TRBJ2-1, reads EPEVTQTPSHQVTQMGQEVILRCVPISNHLYFYWYRQILGQKVEFLVSFYNNEISEKSEIFDDQFSVERPDGSNFTLKIRSTKLEDSAMYFCASRIGTSGGEQFFGPGTRLTVL.

The chain couples TRBV29-1 to TRBJ1-1, with D possibly matching TRBD1 (5 bases). Deletions cut 6 bases from V and 1 base from J, with 9 bases between. Germline V lookup: CDR1 SQVTM, CDR2 ANQGSEA. The CDR3 sequence is 12 residues long. Written as DNA, the CDR3 is TGCAGCGTGGGGGAGTCGAACACTGAAGCTTTCTTT. Its translation is CSVGESNTEAFF. Full variable domain (outside the CDR3, taken from reference TRBV29-1 and TRBJ1-1): SAVISQKPSRDICQRGTSLTIQCQVDSQVTMMFWYRQQPGQSLTLIATANQGSEATYESGFVIDKFPISRPNLTFSTLTVSNMSPEDSSIYLCSVGESNTEAFFGQGTRLTVV.

This clonotype was counted at least ten times. The genes are TRBV5-5 and TRBJ2-3; no clear D. The CDR3 is made up of 12 amino acids. V was clipped by 4 bases and J by 4 bases, with 7 bases between them. The germline V gene encodes CDR1 SGHKS and CDR2 YYEKEE (reference sequence). The CDR3 region has the DNA TGTGCCAGCAGCCAAGAAGCAGATACGCAGTATTTT. The encoded protein is CASSQEADTQYF.

This clonotype has only a few counts. The chain links TRBV20-1 to TRBJ1-6; the D gene is possibly TRBD1 (5 bases). Germline V gene sequence: CDR1 DFQATT, CDR2 SNEGSKA (reference sequence). This CDR3 region has 14 residues. V was pared by 3 bases and J by 3 bases, with 9 bases between. CDR3 region: CSASPGGYNSPLHF. The CDR3 coding sequence is TGCAGTGCTAGCCCGGGGGGCTATAATTCACCCCTCCACTTT.

This clonotype is judged medium-sized. The chain combines TRBV7-2 with TRBJ2-7; D gene ambiguous. The germline CDR1 and CDR2 sequences are SGHTA and FQGNSA. Trimming left V 2 bases short and J 2 bases short, with 4 bases between. The length of the CDR3 is 12 residues. The CDR3 sequence: CASSLSAYEQYF. DNA of the CDR3: TGTGCCAGCAGCTTAAGCGCCTACGAGCAGTACTTC.

This clonotype was detected a few times. V is TRBV10-3 and J is TRBJ2-1; TRBD2 matches 9 bases. V dropped 10 bases and J dropped 0; count of bases not matched to a gene: 16. CDR3 length: 18 amino acids. Germline CDR1 and CDR2: ENHRY and SYGVKD. Here the CDR3 reads CATTSVAGEESSYNEQFF. The DNA for the CDR3 is TGTGCCACCACCTCCGTAGCGGGAGAGGAAAGCTCCTACAATGAGCAGTTCTTC.

This clonotype has a count of ten or more. The chain couples TRBV12-3 or TRBV12-4 to TRBJ2-2, with TRBD2 identical over 7 bases. The CDR3 spans 15 residues. J was trimmed by 3 bases and V by 4 bases; bases with no gene match: 5. CDR3 sequence reads: CASSSIRGDTGELFF. As DNA, the CDR3 is TGTGCCAGCAGTTCCATCCGGGGGGACACCGGGGAGCTGTTTTTT.

This clonotype was recorded a few times. The CDR3 DNA is TGCAGTGCTCGCCCGGTTAGGGGTGAAAAACTGTTTTTT. Translating it yields CSARPVRGEKLFF. This chain links TRBV20-1 with TRBJ1-4; a weak D match, TRBD1 (5 bases). CDR1 DFQATT and CDR2 SNEGSKA come from the germline V gene (reference sequence). The CDR3 is made up of 13 amino acids. V lost 5 bases and J lost 7, with 14 bases in between.

This clonotype was detected many times. V usage is TRBV7-2 and J usage is TRBJ1-1; D is uncertain. Germline assignment: CDR1 SGHTA and CDR2 FQGNSA. Trimming stripped 6 bases from V and 5 bases from J, with 13 bases between. CDR3 length equals 13 residues. The CDR3 DNA reads as TGTGCCAGCAGACCCGCGACCGGTACTGAAGCTTTCTTT. Protein product: CASRPATGTEAFF.

The chain recombines TRBV24-1 with TRBJ2-1, with TRBD1 matching over 12 bases. This CDR3 comprises 16 residues. Trimming took 6 bases from V and 7 from J; bases not matched to a gene: 9. The germline V gene has CDR1 KGHDR and CDR2 SFDVKD. The CDR3 region is CATSPGTGGAANEQFF. In nucleotides, the CDR3 is TGTGCCACCAGTCCCGGGACAGGGGGCGCAGCGAATGAGCAGTTCTTC.

V and J are TRBV20-1 and TRBJ2-3; 7 bases are shared with TRBD2. This CDR3 spans 15 amino acids. Trimming took 3 bases from V and 0 from J; bases not matched to a gene: 6. Germline loops: CDR1 DFQATT, CDR2 SNEGSKA (reference sequence). The DNA of the CDR3 is TGCAGTGCTAGTGGGCCTAGCGGTAGCACAGATACGCAGTATTTT. Its translation: CSASGPSGSTDTQYF.

The chain uses TRBV6-1 and TRBJ1-2; D is undetermined. This CDR3 comprises 14 residues. The germline V gene has CDR1 MNHNS and CDR2 SASEGT. The V end was cut by 5 bases, the J end by 6 bases, with 16 bases between. CDR3 sequence: CASSPRTSIHGYTF. The CDR3 DNA sequence: TGTGCCAGCAGTCCCCGAACGTCAATCCATGGCTACACCTTC.

The chain recombines TRBV10-3 with TRBJ2-7, with a weak D call TRBD2 (5 bases). CDR1 is ENHRY and CDR2 is SYGVKD in the germline V gene. Trimming pared 8 bases from V and 6 bases from J, leaving 14 bases between. This CDR3 has 12 residues. CDR3 amino acids: CAIAGSVAEQYF. CDR3 coding DNA: TGTGCCATCGCGGGTTCAGTAGCCGAGCAGTACTTC.

This clonotype appeared many times. The rearrangement joins TRBV3-1 to TRBJ2-4; D might be TRBD1 (5 bases). CDR1 and CDR2 (germline): LGHDT, YNNKEL (reference sequence). Trimming shortened V by 5 bases and J by 0 bases, and 14 bases separated the two germline ends. The CDR3 has 16 amino acids. Here the CDR3 reads CASSVRTLLAKNIQYF. The CDR3 DNA reads TGTGCCAGCAGCGTAAGGACACTTCTAGCCAAAAACATTCAGTACTTC.

This sequence joins TRBV12-3 or TRBV12-4 and TRBJ2-5, with 8 nucleotides matching TRBD1. Trimming at V came to 6 bases and at J to 5 bases, leaving 11 bases not matched to a gene. This CDR3 has 15 amino acids. As DNA, the CDR3 is TGTGCCAGCAGAGACGGGCGCAGGGGGCGTGAGACCCAGTACTTC. It encodes CASRDGRRGRETQYF.

Many counts were recorded for this clonotype. The rearrangement links TRBV11-1 to TRBJ1-2; no clear D gene. The ends were cut back, 2 bases at V and 3 bases at J, with 10 bases in the middle. The germline gives CDR1 SGHAT, CDR2 FQDESV (reference sequence). This CDR3 contains 14 residues. The CDR3 sequence is CASSLSRTYYGYTF. In nucleotides, the CDR3 is TGTGCCAGCAGCTTAAGTCGGACTTACTATGGCTACACCTTC. Full variable domain (rest looked up from reference TRBV11-1 and TRBJ1-2): EAEVAQSPRYKITEKSQAVAFWCDPISGHATLYWYRQILGQGPELLVQFQDESVVDDSQLPKDRFSAERLKGVDSTLKIQPAELGDSAMYLCASSLSRTYYGYTFGSGTRLTVV.

The CDR3 is CASSLAGTGKYEQYF. CDR3 in DNA: TGTGCCAGCAGTTTAGCCGGGACAGGGAAGTACGAGCAGTACTTC. The J gene is TRBJ2-7, the V gene TRBV12-3 or TRBV12-4, with 9 bases matching TRBD1. After removal of 0 bases from V and 4 bases from J, the junction contained 4 bases not matched to a gene. The CDR3 length is 15 residues.

There are many counts of this clonotype. This chain links TRBV6-5 with TRBJ2-2; D may correspond to TRBD1 or TRBD2 (7 bases each). Germline lookup yields CDR1 MNHEY and CDR2 SVGAGI. V shed 6 bases and J shed 1 base, with 15 bases lying between them. The CDR3 length is 16 residues. The CDR3 DNA sequence: TGTGCCAGCAGCTTAGCAGGGGGGGGGAACACCGGGGAGCTGTTTTTT. Protein sequence: CASSLAGGGNTGELFF.

This clonotype was seen many times. V usage is TRBV5-6 and J usage is TRBJ2-3; TRBD1 agrees at 9 bases. Germline V gene data show CDR1 as SGHDT and CDR2 as YYEEEE. The CDR3 has 18 amino acids. Trimming at V came to 9 bases and at J to 2 bases, leaving 19 bases not matched to a gene. The CDR3 DNA follows: TGTGCCACCAAGGACCAATTATCGGGACAGGGTCTCACAGATACGCAGTATTTT. It specifies CATKDQLSGQGLTDTQYF.

There are a few counts of this clonotype. The chain links TRBV29-1 to TRBJ2-5; 11 bases map to TRBD1. The CDR3 is made up of 14 amino acids. The germline V gene encodes CDR1 SQVTM and CDR2 ANQGSEA. The V and J ends lost 6 bases and 4 bases, in that order; junction bases with no gene match: 7. The CDR3 spells CSVAPGQGGETQYF. The CDR3 bases are TGCAGCGTCGCACCGGGACAGGGGGGAGAGACCCAGTACTTC.

The sample holds a few counts of this clonotype. The genes are TRBV6-1 and TRBJ2-4; the D gene is possibly TRBD2 (6 bases). Germline assignment: CDR1 MNHNS and CDR2 SASEGT. The ends were cut back, 6 bases at V and 0 bases at J, with 15 bases in the middle. This CDR3 contains 16 residues. The CDR3 sequence is CASRAEGVLAKNIQYF. CDR3 DNA sequence: TGTGCCAGCAGGGCGGAGGGAGTACTAGCCAAAAACATTCAGTACTTC.

This clonotype has ten or more counts. The gene calls are TRBV25-1 and TRBJ1-6; D call uncertain. CDR3 length equals 14 residues. Germline V gene data show CDR1 as MGHDK and CDR2 as SYGVNS. V lost 7 bases and J 10 bases, leaving 17 bases between the germline ends. The CDR3 nucleotides are TGTGCCAGCACCGAAGAAGGCAGGAGCTCACCCCTCCACTTT. Amino acids: CASTEEGRSSPLHF. Full variable domain (rest looked up from reference TRBV25-1 and TRBJ1-6): EADIYQTPRYLVIGTGKKITLECSQTMGHDKMYWYQQDPGMELHLIHYSYGVNSTEKGDLSSESTVSRIRTEHFPLTLESARPSHTSQYLCASTEEGRSSPLHFGNGTRLTVT.

This clonotype was detected a few times. The chain combines TRBV20-1 with TRBJ2-5, with 12 bases that match TRBD2. Germline lookup yields CDR1 DFQATT and CDR2 SNEGSKA (reference sequence). The CDR3 totals 15 residues. The junction had 4 bases not matched to a gene; V was cut back by 3 bases and J by 2 bases. CDR3: CSASSLAGGQETQYF. CDR3 in DNA: TGCAGTGCTAGTTCGCTAGCGGGAGGGCAAGAGACCCAGTACTTC.

The sample holds many counts of this clonotype. The V and J genes are TRBV10-3 and TRBJ2-3, with 7 bases matching TRBD1. This CDR3 is built from 17 residues. The trim removed 3 bases at V and 8 bases at J, leaving 17 bases unmatched. The germline gives CDR1 ENHRY, CDR2 SYGVKD. The CDR3 nucleotides are TGTGCCATCAGTGACCCGAGAGGGGGCCGTAGCACTGGTACGCAGTATTTT. It yields the protein CAISDPRGGRSTGTQYF.

The chain joins TRBV29-1 to TRBJ2-4, with 10 bases matching TRBD1. Germline assignment: CDR1 SQVTM and CDR2 ANQGSEA. The CDR3 length is 16 residues. V lost 3 bases to trimming and J lost 3 bases; unmatched junction nucleotides: 8. The CDR3 spells CSVELGTGAGKNIQYF. The CDR3 DNA sequence: TGCAGCGTTGAGCTGGGGACAGGGGCCGGCAAAAACATTCAGTACTTC.

This clonotype was found many times. The J gene is TRBJ2-7, the V gene TRBV6-1; 16 positions match TRBD2. V was clipped by 5 bases and J by 7 bases; unmatched bases: 17. Germline CDR1 MNHNS, CDR2 SASEGT. This CDR3 contains 19 residues. The CDR3 region is CASSRTGTSGRAQVKEQYF. CDR3 sequence (DNA): TGTGCCAGCAGTCGAACGGGGACTAGCGGGAGGGCCCAGGTAAAAGAGCAGTACTTC.

This clonotype was counted a few times. The V call is TRBV5-4, the J call TRBJ2-3; 9 bases fit TRBD2. Germline loops: CDR1 SGHNT, CDR2 YYREEE (reference sequence). Germline trimming cut 1 base from V and 3 bases from J; bases unmatched to any gene: 9. This CDR3 contains 17 residues. CDR3 nucleotide sequence: TGTGCCAGCAGCTTGTTTCGCGGGAGGGCTGGGACAGATACGCAGTATTTT. Translation gives CASSLFRGRAGTDTQYF.

The chain employs TRBV20-1 and TRBJ2-2; D is ambiguous. Germline V CDR1 and CDR2: DFQATT, SNEGSKA (reference sequence). V was pared by 5 bases and J by 4 bases, with 14 bases between. The CDR3 runs 14 residues. CDR3 in DNA: TGCAGTGCTGGTTGGGGTTTAGGCACCGGGGAGCTGTTTTTT. Its protein is CSAGWGLGTGELFF.

This clonotype has ten or more counts. The V gene is TRBV12-5, the J gene TRBJ2-2; D not certain. Deletions cut 3 bases from V and 7 bases from J, with 9 bases between. There are 13 residues in the CDR3. Germline-derived CDR1 and CDR2 are LGHNT and FRNRAP. CDR3 in amino acids: CASGFNSVGELFF. The CDR3 DNA sequence: TGTGCTAGTGGTTTCAATTCCGTCGGGGAGCTGTTTTTT.

This clonotype was found many times. This rearrangement joins TRBV6-1 to TRBJ1-2; no clear D gene. This CDR3 comprises 14 residues. Germline V gene lookup returns CDR1 MNHNS and CDR2 SASEGT. Trimming took 2 bases from V and 1 from J, leaving 8 bases between them. CDR3 residues: CASSESFGNYGYTF. CDR3 in DNA: TGTGCCAGCAGTGAATCGTTTGGTAACTATGGCTACACCTTC.

This clonotype was recorded at least ten times. The rearrangement links TRBV6-5 to TRBJ2-1, with TRBD2 matching 11 bases. Unmatched junction bases numbered 6, after V lost 0 bases and J lost 8 bases. The CDR3 runs to 16 residues. The germline V gene has CDR1 MNHEY and CDR2 SVGAGI. This chain's CDR3 is CASSYSTSGSTYEQFF. In nucleotides, the CDR3 is TGTGCCAGCAGTTACTCAACTAGCGGGAGTACTTATGAGCAGTTCTTC.

This clonotype was detected many times. This sequence joins TRBV4-1 and TRBJ2-3, with D perhaps matching TRBD2 (6 bases). The CDR3 runs to 14 residues. Germline V CDR1 and CDR2: MGHRA, YSYEKL. V was cut by 0 bases and J by 7 bases, with 11 bases left in between. The CDR3 spells CASSQDRGANTQYF. The CDR3 region has the DNA TGCGCCAGCAGCCAAGATCGCGGGGCAAATACGCAGTATTTT.